One and the same sample provided the 9 T cell receptor beta chains below, sequenced in a study of T cell changes during pregnancy in multiple sclerosis. Produced via immunoSEQ multiplex PCR; TCRdb's table is partial and in-frame only. The sample shows under 75,000 clones, around 92% of them seen only once. The source material was peripheral blood, sampled in the first trimester of pregnancy. The receptors shown here come from a female donor with multiple sclerosis, enrolled in a pregnancy study.

The chain is built from TRBV7-9 and TRBJ2-3, with D hard to call. Trimming removed 6 bases from V and 2 bases from J, with 18 bases in between. Germline CDR1 is SEHNR and CDR2 is FQNEAQ (reference sequence). The CDR3 has 16 residues. As DNA, the CDR3 is TGTGCCAGCAGGTACATCCCCCGGCAGGACACAGATACGCAGTATTTT. It specifies CASRYIPRQDTDTQYF.

This clone occurred once. V gene TRBV9 combines with J gene TRBJ2-5; TRBD2 might be the D (5 bases). Germline values: CDR1 SGDLS, CDR2 YYNGEE. The V end lost 0 bases, the J end lost 1 base, and 16 bases lay between the germline ends. This CDR3 has 17 amino acids. The CDR3 loop is CASSVEIGLSGQETQYF. Here the CDR3 DNA reads TGTGCCAGCAGCGTAGAAATAGGACTTTCTGGCCAAGAGACCCAGTACTTC.

The chain combines TRBV19 with TRBJ2-1, with a weak D call TRBD2 (6 bases). V was shortened by 7 bases and J by 3 bases, with 10 bases between the two germline ends. The CDR3 is 13 residues long. Germline lookup yields CDR1 LNHDA and CDR2 SQIVND (reference sequence). The CDR3 DNA follows: TGTGCCAGTAAGGACTACAACTACAATGAGCAGTTCTTC. Protein sequence: CASKDYNYNEQFF.

This sequence joins TRBV5-1 and TRBJ1-1; weak D call: TRBD1 (6 bases). The CDR3 extends over 16 amino acids. CDR1 and CDR2 (germline): SGHRS, YFSETQ. Between the trimmed V and J ends, which lost 0 bases and 2 bases, there was a span of 14 bases. As DNA, the CDR3 is TGCGCCAGCAGCTTGGACGGACAGATCCTAAACACTGAAGCTTTCTTT. It yields the protein CASSLDGQILNTEAFF.

The V and J genes are TRBV10-2 and TRBJ2-7; 14 nucleotides agree with TRBD2. The V and J ends lost 6 bases and 6 bases, in that order; junction bases with no gene match: 7. CDR1 is WSHSY, CDR2 SAAADI, per germline. This CDR3 has 15 residues. CDR3 DNA: TGCGCCAGCAGGAGGACTAGCGGGAGGATAGCCGAGCAGTACTTC. This codes for CASRRTSGRIAEQYF.

The table lists this clone with a few counts. V usage is TRBV19 and J usage is TRBJ1-6; 8 nucleotides match TRBD1. Germline V gene sequence: CDR1 LNHDA, CDR2 SQIVND (reference sequence). The V segment lost 8 bases and the J segment 10 bases; nucleotides outside the gene matches: 7. The CDR3 is 13 residues long. The CDR3 region is CASSDRVGSPLHF. DNA of the CDR3: TGTGCCAGTTCGGACAGGGTAGGATCACCCCTCCACTTT. Together with reference TRBV19 and TRBJ1-6, the CDR3 gives the full variable domain: DGGITQSPKYLFRKEGQNVTLSCEQNLNHDAMYWYRQDPGQGLRLIYYSQIVNDFQKGDIAEGYSVSREKKESFPLTVTSAQKNPTAFYLCASSDRVGSPLHFGNGTRLTVT.

The rearrangement uses TRBV5-1 and TRBJ1-2; no clear D gene. V lost 4 bases and J lost 1, with 14 bases in between. CDR1 SGHRS and CDR2 YFSETQ come from the germline V gene. The CDR3 contains 15 residues. The CDR3 sequence: CASSLGSGDNYGYTF. CDR3 nucleotide sequence: TGCGCCAGCAGCCTTGGGAGCGGGGATAACTATGGCTACACCTTC.

The chain has TRBV27 and TRBJ1-1; D gene ambiguous. This CDR3 contains 13 residues. V lost 7 bases to trimming and J lost 2 bases, with 11 bases between them. CDR1 and CDR2 from the germline V gene are MNHEY and SMNVEV (reference sequence). The CDR3 protein is CASKAAGNTEAFF. CDR3 DNA sequence: TGTGCCAGCAAAGCAGCAGGCAACACTGAAGCTTTCTTT.

This chain links TRBV12-2 with TRBJ2-5; TRBD1 is taken as the D call from the table, unchecked against the DNA. TRBV12-2 represents a pseudogene. The CDR3 runs to 14 residues. The DNA for the CDR3 is TGTGCAAGTCCCCAGGGGGACAGGGTAGAGACCCAGTACTTC. Translated: CASPQGDRVETQYF.